The 9 T cell receptor beta chains in this list originate from one sample, sequenced in a study of blood T cell repertoires in COVID-19. Libraries were prepared by immunoSEQ multiplex PCR; TCRdb keeps only in-frame clonotypes and omits some of them. The repertoire includes 200,000 to 250,000 clones, approximately 90% of them detected once, and roughly 2.6% sits in the top ten. The sample consisted of peripheral blood. These receptors all come from a man aged 25-45 years with COVID-19, enrolled during active disease.

This rearrangement joins TRBV6-5 to TRBJ1-1; no clear D gene. Germline V gene sequence: CDR1 MNHEY, CDR2 SVGAGI. The CDR3 totals 13 residues. Trimming cost V 1 base and J 5 bases, with 8 bases left between them. The CDR3 region is CASSYLRWTEAFF. CDR3 DNA sequence: TGTGCCAGCAGTTACTTGAGATGGACTGAAGCTTTCTTT.

This chain uses TRBV12-3 or TRBV12-4 with TRBJ1-1; D remains unclear. V was clipped by 4 bases and J by 4 bases, with 7 bases between them. CDR3 size: 12 residues. CDR3 nucleotides: TGTGCCAGCAGTTGGGGAGCCACTGAAGCTTTCTTT. Translating it yields CASSWGATEAFF.

The chain links TRBV7-2 to TRBJ2-3; no firm D call. In germline, CDR1 is SGHTA, CDR2 FQGNSA. The CDR3 length is 15 residues. Deletions cut 5 bases from V and 1 base from J, with 13 bases between. This chain's CDR3 is CASSPDSHGTDTQYF. CDR3 nucleotide sequence: TGTGCCAGCAGCCCCGACTCACACGGCACAGATACGCAGTATTTT.

This clone was counted once. The J gene is TRBJ2-1, the V gene TRBV10-3, with 13 positions matching TRBD2. This CDR3 spans 15 amino acids. CDR1 is ENHRY and CDR2 is SYGVKD in the germline V gene. V was pared by 6 bases and J by 4 bases, with 3 bases of the junction left unmatched. The CDR3 DNA reads as TGTGCCATCAGGACGGGACTAGCGGGGTACAATGAGCAGTTCTTC. This codes for CAIRTGLAGYNEQFF.

The count of this clone is one. The chain recombines TRBV30 with TRBJ2-1, with D possibly TRBD1 on 6 matching bases. The CDR3 has 16 residues. Germline CDR1 and CDR2: GTSNPN and SVGIG (reference sequence). Trimming stripped 2 bases from V and 0 bases from J, with 14 bases between. CDR3 bases: TGTGCCTGGAGTTATCCGGACAGCCGCTCCTACAATGAGCAGTTCTTC. As protein: CAWSYPDSRSYNEQFF.

The CDR3 DNA reads TGTGCCAGCAGCGTATCAATACCAGGGTATAATTCACCCCTCCACTTT. This translates into CASSVSIPGYNSPLHF. V usage is TRBV9 and J usage is TRBJ1-6; D is possibly TRBD1 (5 bases). Trimming shortened V by 1 base and J by 4 bases, and 12 bases separated the two germline ends. Germline values: CDR1 SGDLS, CDR2 YYNGEE. The CDR3 length is 16 residues.

The gene calls are TRBV24-1 and TRBJ1-5; D perhaps matches TRBD1 (6 bases). Per the germline V gene, CDR1 is KGHDR and CDR2 is SFDVKD. Trimming cost V 4 bases and J 0 bases, with 9 bases left between them. The CDR3 has 15 amino acids. CDR3 residues: CATSERTDSNQPQHF. The DNA for the CDR3 is TGTGCCACCAGTGAAAGGACAGATAGCAATCAGCCCCAGCATTTT.

The V and J genes are TRBV19 and TRBJ1-1; 7 nucleotides agree with TRBD1. With 0 bases clipped from V and 6 bases from J, the junction kept 4 bases outside the gene matches. This CDR3 has 14 residues. Germline CDR1 is LNHDA and CDR2 is SQIVND (reference sequence). The CDR3 nucleotides are TGTGCCAGTAGTATAGATGGAGGGGGCGCTGAAGCTTTCTTT. Protein sequence: CASSIDGGGAEAFF.

The J gene is TRBJ2-1, the V gene TRBV14, with D possibly being TRBD2 (7 bases). CDR3 length: 16 residues. Trimming left V 7 bases short and J 6 bases short, with 22 bases between. The germline V gene has CDR1 SGHDN and CDR2 FVKESK. CDR3 protein: CASTPLLGGPGNEQFF. The CDR3 coding sequence is TGTGCCAGCACCCCTTTATTGGGGGGGCCGGGCAATGAGCAGTTCTTC.